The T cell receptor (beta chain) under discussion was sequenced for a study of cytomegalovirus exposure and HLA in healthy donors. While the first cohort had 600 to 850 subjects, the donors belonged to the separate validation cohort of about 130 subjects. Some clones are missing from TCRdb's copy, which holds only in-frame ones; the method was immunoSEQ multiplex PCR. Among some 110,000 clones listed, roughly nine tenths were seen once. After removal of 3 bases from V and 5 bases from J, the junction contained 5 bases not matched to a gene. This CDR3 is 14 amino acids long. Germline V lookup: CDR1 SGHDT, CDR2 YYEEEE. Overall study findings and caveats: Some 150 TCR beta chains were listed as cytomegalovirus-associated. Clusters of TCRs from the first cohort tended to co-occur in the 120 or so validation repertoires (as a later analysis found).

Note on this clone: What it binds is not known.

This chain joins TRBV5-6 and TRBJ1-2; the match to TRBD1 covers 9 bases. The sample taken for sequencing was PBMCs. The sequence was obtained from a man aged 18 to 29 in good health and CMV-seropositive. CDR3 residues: CASSYVGQGYGYTF. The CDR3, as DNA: TGTGCCAGCAGCTATGTGGGACAGGGTTATGGCTACACCTTC.